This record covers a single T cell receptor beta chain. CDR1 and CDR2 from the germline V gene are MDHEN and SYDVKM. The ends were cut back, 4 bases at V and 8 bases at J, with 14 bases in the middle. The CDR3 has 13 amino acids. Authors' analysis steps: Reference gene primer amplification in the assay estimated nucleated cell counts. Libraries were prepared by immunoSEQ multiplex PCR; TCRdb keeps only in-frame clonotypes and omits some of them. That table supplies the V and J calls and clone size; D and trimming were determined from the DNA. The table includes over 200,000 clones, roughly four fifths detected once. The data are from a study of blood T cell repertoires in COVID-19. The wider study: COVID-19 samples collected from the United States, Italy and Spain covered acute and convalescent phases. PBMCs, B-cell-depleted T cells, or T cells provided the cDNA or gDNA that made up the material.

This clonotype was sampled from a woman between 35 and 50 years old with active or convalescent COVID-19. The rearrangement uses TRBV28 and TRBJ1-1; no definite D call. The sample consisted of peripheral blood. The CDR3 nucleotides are TGTGCCAGCAGTTACTCCGCACGGGTGGAAGCTTTCTTT. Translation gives CASSYSARVEAFF. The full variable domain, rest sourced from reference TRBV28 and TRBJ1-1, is DVKVTQSSRYLVKRTGEKVFLECVQDMDHENMFWYRQDPGLGLRLIYFSYDVKMKEKGDIPEGYSVSREKKERFSLILESASTNQTSMYLCASSYSARVEAFFGQGTRLTVV.